Listed below are T cell receptor beta chains from one sample, sequenced in a study of blood T cell repertoires in COVID-19. The method was immunoSEQ multiplex PCR; TCRdb's version includes in-frame clones alone and lacks a portion of them. The data hold around 140,000 clones, with around 88% observed a single time. Sequencing was performed on peripheral blood. The receptors come from a man aged 45 to 65 with active or convalescent COVID-19. Each CDR3 is given with its conserved first and last residue. Where a row states a size, it is once, few, many or the class of an expanded clone; other rows omit it.

TRBJ2-5,NA,TRBV24-1,CATSARGRVETQYF
TRBJ1-5,NA,TRBV12-5,CASGPGQGGYSNQPQHF
TRBJ1-1,NA,TRBV28,CASSDRGLITEAFF
TRBJ2-5,NA,TRBV6-5,CASAPYRGGEETQYF
TRBJ2-2,NA,TRBV27,CASSITGVNTGELFF
TRBJ1-5,NA,TRBV7-8,CASSLEYGGLGQPQHF
TRBJ1-5,few,TRBV5-7,CASSLPGGYSNQPQHF
TRBJ1-5,NA,TRBV12-5,CASRGENSNQPQHF
TRBJ2-7,NA,TRBV5-4,CASSLGGYVRSTYEQYF
TRBJ2-2,NA,TRBV12-5,CASGLATGTGELFF
TRBJ2-4,NA,TRBV11-2,CASSLDGRANIQYF
TRBJ1-2,few,TRBV2,CASSEGKGGYGYTF
TRBJ2-7,NA,TRBV5-1,CASSLGGGSYEQYF
TRBJ2-7,NA,TRBV6-2/TRBV6-3,CASSPQGFYEQYF
TRBJ2-2,NA,TRBV4-3,CASSHGDTLQGELFF
TRBJ2-4,NA,TRBV7-8,CASSVTGVKNIQYF
TRBJ1-1,NA,TRBV10-3,CAISKNTEAFF
TRBJ1-5,once,TRBV28,CASSLLLGQDSNQPQHF
TRBJ2-7,NA,TRBV29-1,CSMRQGNEQYF
TRBJ1-4,NA,TRBV5-8,CASSLGDRSEKLFF
TRBJ2-7,NA,TRBV21-1,CASSTPGTGAREQYF
TRBJ1-4,NA,TRBV5-5,CASSPTGFATNEKLFF
TRBJ1-1,NA,TRBV6-5,CASSYRGTGGTEAFF
TRBJ1-1,NA,TRBV29-1,CSGGQGLNTEAFF
TRBJ2-1,NA,TRBV7-9,CASSYGGLSYNEQFF
TRBJ1-4,NA,TRBV5-4,CASSSGQGGLAEKLFF
TRBJ2-3,NA,TRBV27,CASSRLAPQDTQYF
TRBJ2-1,NA,TRBV27,CASRPPLAGGYEQFF
TRBJ2-7,NA,TRBV2,CASSRASSYEQYF
TRBJ2-7,few,TRBV5-1,CASSLAGTGTYEQYF
TRBJ2-3,NA,TRBV6-1,CASSDLVGTQYF
TRBJ1-2,NA,TRBV21-1,CASSKVAQPGGYTF
TRBJ1-5,NA,TRBV28,CASSFVRGNHQPQHF
TRBJ2-7,NA,TRBV6-1,CASSERTGDGYEQYF
TRBJ1-1,once,TRBV7-2,CASSYGQVLNTEAFF
TRBJ2-7,NA,TRBV4-1,CASSQDSPSGSYEQYF
TRBJ2-3,once,TRBV5-1,CASSPSGGANRADTQYF
TRBJ1-1,NA,TRBV30,CAWCLTTGSSKAFF
TRBJ1-1,NA,TRBV10-3,CAISETIVTGMNTEAFF
TRBJ2-1,NA,TRBV10-3,CAITNPGDEQFF
TRBJ2-3,NA,TRBV6-6,CASSYKTGASTDTQYF
TRBJ1-2,NA,TRBV6-7,CASRDAGTVNYGYTF
TRBJ1-1,NA,TRBV3-1/TRBV3-2,CASSHWARQGNMNTEAFF
TRBJ2-1,NA,TRBV4-2,CASSLTGTSGKKIRNEQFF
TRBJ1-2,NA,TRBV5-1,CASSRGQYGYTF
TRBJ1-1,NA,TRBV19,CASSPRGLPTEAFF
TRBJ1-4,NA,TRBV4-1,CASSQGRANEKLFF
TRBJ1-5,NA,TRBV6-6,CASSTRSRGNQPQHF
TRBJ2-6,NA,TRBV5-1,CASSSQGGLIGANVLTF
TRBJ2-7,NA,TRBV13,CASSLGQGARNEQYF
TRBJ1-1,NA,TRBV19,CASSGQGAMNTEAFF
TRBJ2-7,NA,TRBV13,CASSYTGARGEQYF
TRBJ1-2,NA,TRBV5-4,CASSGTQGAEGYTF
TRBJ1-2,NA,TRBV12-3/TRBV12-4,CASRPTGAGYTF
TRBJ1-3,NA,TRBV27,CASSVAAGPQSGNTIYF
TRBJ2-7,NA,TRBV10-3,CAISDSETGTGLQYF
TRBJ2-4,NA,TRBV3-1/TRBV3-2,CASSPPPGEGLQNIQYF